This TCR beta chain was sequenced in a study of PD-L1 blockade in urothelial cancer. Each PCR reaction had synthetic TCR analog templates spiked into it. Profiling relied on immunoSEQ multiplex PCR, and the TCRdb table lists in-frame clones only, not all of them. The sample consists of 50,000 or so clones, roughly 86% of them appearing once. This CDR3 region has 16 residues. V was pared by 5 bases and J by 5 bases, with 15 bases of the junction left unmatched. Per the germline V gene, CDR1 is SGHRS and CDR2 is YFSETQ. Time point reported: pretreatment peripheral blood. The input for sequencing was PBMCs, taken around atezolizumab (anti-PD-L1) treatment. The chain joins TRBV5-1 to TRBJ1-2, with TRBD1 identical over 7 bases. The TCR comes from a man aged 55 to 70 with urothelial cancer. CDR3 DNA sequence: TGCGCCAGCAGGCCTGAGACAGGGAACAGGGGATATGGCTACACCTTC. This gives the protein CASRPETGNRGYGYTF.